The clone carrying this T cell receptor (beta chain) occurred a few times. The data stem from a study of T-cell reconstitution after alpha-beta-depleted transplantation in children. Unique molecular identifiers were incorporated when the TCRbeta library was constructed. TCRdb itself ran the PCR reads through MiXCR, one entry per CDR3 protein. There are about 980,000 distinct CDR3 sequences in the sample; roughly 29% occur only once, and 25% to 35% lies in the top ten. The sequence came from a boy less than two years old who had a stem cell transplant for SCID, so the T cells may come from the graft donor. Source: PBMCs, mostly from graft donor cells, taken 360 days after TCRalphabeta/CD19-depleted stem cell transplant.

CDR3 sequence: CASSLDGDTDTQYF. The DNA for the CDR3 is TGTGCCAGCAGCTTAGACGGGGACACAGATACGCAGTATTTT. The chain combines TRBV7-4 with TRBJ2-3; D is perhaps TRBD2 (5 bases). The CDR3 sequence is 14 residues long. Trimming cost V 1 base and J 2 bases, with 7 bases left between them. Germline lookup yields CDR1 SGHVT and CDR2 SQSDAQ. The entire variable domain, with the rest obtained from reference TRBV7-4 and TRBJ2-3, is as follows: GAGVSQSPRYKVAKRGRDVALRCDSISGHVTLYWYRQTLGQGSEVLTYSQSDAQRDKSGRPSGRFSAERPERSVSTLKIQRTEQGDSAVYLCASSLDGDTDTQYFGPGTRLTVL.